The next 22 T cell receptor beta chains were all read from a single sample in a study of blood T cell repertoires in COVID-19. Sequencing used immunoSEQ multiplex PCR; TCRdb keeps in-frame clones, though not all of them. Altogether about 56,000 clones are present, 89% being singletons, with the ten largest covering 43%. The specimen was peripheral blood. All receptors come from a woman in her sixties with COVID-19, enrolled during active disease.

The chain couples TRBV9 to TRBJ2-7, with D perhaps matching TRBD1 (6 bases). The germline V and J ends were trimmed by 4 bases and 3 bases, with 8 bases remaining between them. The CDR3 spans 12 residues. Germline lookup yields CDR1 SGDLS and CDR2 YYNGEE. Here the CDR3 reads CASSSDSYEQYF. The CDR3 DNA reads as TGTGCCAGCAGCTCGGACAGCTACGAGCAGTACTTC.

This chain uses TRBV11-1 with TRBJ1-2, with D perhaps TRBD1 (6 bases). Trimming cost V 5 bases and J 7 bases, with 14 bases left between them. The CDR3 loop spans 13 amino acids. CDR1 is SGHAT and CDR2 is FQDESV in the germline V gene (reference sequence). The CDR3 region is CASSQQGPSGYTF. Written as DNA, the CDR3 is TGTGCCAGCAGCCAACAGGGTCCGAGTGGCTACACCTTC.

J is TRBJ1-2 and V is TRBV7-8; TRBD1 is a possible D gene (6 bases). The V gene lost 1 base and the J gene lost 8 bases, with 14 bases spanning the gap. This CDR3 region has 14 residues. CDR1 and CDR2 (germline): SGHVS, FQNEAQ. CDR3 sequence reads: CASSLGWQGYGYTF. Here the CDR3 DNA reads TGTGCCAGCAGCTTAGGTTGGCAGGGGTACGGCTACACCTTC.

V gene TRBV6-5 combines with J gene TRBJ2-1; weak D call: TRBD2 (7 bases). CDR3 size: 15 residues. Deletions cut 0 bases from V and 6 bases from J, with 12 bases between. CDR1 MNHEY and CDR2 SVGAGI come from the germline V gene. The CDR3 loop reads CASSYSIRGGNEQFF. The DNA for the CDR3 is TGTGCCAGCAGTTACTCGATTAGGGGGGGCAATGAGCAGTTCTTC.

The CDR3 DNA follows: TGTGCCAGCAGCCCCTCGCGGGAAAAACTGTTTTTT. As protein: CASSPSREKLFF. The chain recombines TRBV3-1 (or the pseudogene TRBV3-2) with TRBJ1-4; no definite D call. The germline V gene has CDR1 LGHDT and CDR2 YNNKEL (reference sequence). Trimming pared 4 bases from V and 8 bases from J, leaving 8 bases between. CDR3 length: 12 residues.

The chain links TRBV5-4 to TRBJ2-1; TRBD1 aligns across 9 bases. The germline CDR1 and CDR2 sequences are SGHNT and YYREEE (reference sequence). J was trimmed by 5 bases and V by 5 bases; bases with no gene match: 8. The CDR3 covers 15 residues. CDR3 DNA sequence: TGTGCCAGCAGTCGACCGGGACAGGGCGACAATGAGCAGTTCTTC. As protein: CASSRPGQGDNEQFF.

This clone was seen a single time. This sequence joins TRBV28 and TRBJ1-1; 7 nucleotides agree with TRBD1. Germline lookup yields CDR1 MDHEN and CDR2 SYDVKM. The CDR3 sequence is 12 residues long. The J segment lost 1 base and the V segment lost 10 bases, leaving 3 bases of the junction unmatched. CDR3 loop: CATGTANTEAFF. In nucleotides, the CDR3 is TGTGCCACTGGGACAGCGAACACTGAAGCTTTCTTT.

CDR3 residues: CASSSREDFYNEQFF. CDR3 in DNA: TGTGCCAGCAGCTCCCGGGAGGATTTCTACAATGAGCAGTTCTTC. The gene calls are TRBV7-9 and TRBJ2-1, with 7 positions matching TRBD2. CDR3 length equals 15 residues. The J segment lost 3 bases and the V segment lost 4 bases, leaving 6 bases of the junction unmatched. Germline CDR1 is SEHNR and CDR2 is FQNEAQ (reference sequence). The variable domain in full, with the rest retrieved from reference TRBV7-9 and TRBJ2-1, is DTGVSQNPRHKITKRGQNVTFRCDPISEHNRLYWYRQTLGQGPEFLTYFQNEAQLEKSRLLSDRFSAERPKGSFSTLEIQRTEQGDSAMYLCASSSREDFYNEQFFGPGTRLTVL.

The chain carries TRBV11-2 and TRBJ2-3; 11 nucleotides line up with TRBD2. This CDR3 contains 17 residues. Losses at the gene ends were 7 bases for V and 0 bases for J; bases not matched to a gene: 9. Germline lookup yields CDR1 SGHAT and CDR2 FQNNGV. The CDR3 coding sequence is TGTGCCAGCAACCCGCCGGGACTAGCGGACAGCACAGATACGCAGTATTTT. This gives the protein CASNPPGLADSTDTQYF.

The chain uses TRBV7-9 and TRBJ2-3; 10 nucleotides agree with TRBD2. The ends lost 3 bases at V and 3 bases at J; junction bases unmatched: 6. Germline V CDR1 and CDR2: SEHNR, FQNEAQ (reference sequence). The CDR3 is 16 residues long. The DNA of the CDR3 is TGTGCCAGCAGCTTTGTTTCTAGCGGGAGAACAGATACGCAGTATTTT. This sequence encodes CASSFVSSGRTDTQYF. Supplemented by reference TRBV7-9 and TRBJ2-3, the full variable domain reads DTGVSQNPRHKITKRGQNVTFRCDPISEHNRLYWYRQTLGQGPEFLTYFQNEAQLEKSRLLSDRFSAERPKGSFSTLEIQRTEQGDSAMYLCASSFVSSGRTDTQYFGPGTRLTVL.

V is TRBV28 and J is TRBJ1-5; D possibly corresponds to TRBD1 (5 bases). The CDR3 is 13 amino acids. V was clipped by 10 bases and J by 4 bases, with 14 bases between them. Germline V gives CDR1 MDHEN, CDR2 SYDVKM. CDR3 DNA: TGTGCCACCTACGACAGTTGGAATCAGCCCCAGCATTTT. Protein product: CATYDSWNQPQHF.

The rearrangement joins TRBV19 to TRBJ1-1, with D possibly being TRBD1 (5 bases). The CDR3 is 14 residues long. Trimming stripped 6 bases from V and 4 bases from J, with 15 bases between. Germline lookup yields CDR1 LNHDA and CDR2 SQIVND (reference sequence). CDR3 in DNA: TGTGCCAGTAGGAGACAGAGCTCGGGCACTGAAGCTTTCTTT. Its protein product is CASRRQSSGTEAFF.

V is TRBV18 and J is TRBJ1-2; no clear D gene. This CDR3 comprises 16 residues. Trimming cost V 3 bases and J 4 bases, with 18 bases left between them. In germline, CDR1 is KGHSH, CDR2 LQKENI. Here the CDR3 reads CASSPLGREESYGYTF. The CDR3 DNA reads TGTGCCAGCTCACCCCTCGGGCGGGAAGAGAGCTATGGCTACACCTTC.

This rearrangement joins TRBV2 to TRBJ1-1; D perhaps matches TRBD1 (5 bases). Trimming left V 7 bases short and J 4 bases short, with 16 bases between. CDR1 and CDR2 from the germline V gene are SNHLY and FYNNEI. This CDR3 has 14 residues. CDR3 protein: CASTLTAFGTEAFF. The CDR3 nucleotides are TGTGCCAGCACCCTGACAGCCTTCGGCACTGAAGCTTTCTTT.

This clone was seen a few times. The CDR3 region has the DNA TGTGCCAGCATACAAGAGACAGGGTCATCCCACGAGCAGTACTTC. The encoded protein is CASIQETGSSHEQYF. The chain combines TRBV6-5 with TRBJ2-7, with 7 nucleotides matching TRBD1. Germline CDR1 MNHEY, CDR2 SVGAGI. The CDR3 extends over 15 amino acids. V trimming: 7 bases; J trimming: 5 bases; junction bases outside the gene matches: 14.

The CDR3 here is CASSLAQYQETQYF. The CDR3 bases are TGTGCCAGCAGCCTGGCTCAATACCAAGAGACCCAGTACTTC. The rearrangement joins TRBV7-9 to TRBJ2-5; no reliable D call. The CDR3 has 14 amino acids. Trimming took off 5 bases at V and 0 bases at J, with 10 bases between the two ends. Germline V gives CDR1 SEHNR, CDR2 FQNEAQ (reference sequence).

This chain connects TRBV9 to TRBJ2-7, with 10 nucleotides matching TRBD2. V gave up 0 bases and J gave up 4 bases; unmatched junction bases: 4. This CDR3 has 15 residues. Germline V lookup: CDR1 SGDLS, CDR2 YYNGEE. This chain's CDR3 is CASSVELAGVYEQYF. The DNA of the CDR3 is TGTGCCAGCAGCGTAGAGCTAGCGGGAGTTTACGAGCAGTACTTC.

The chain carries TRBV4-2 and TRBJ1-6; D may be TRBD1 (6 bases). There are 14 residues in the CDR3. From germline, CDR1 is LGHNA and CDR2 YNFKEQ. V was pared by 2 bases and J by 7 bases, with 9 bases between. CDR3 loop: CASSQWQGNSPLHF. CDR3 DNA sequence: TGTGCCAGCAGCCAATGGCAGGGGAATTCACCCCTCCACTTT.

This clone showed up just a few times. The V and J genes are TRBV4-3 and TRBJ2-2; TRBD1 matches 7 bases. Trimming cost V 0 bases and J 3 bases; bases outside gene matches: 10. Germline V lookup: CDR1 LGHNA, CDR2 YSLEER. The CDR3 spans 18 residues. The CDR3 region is CASSQERPGQLDTGELFF. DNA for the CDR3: TGCGCCAGCAGCCAAGAGAGACCGGGACAGCTCGACACCGGGGAGCTGTTTTTT.

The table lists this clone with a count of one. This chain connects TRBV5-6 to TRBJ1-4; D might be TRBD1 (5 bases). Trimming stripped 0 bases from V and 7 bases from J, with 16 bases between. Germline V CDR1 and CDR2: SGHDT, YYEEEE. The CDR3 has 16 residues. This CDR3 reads CASSLEGRGLPEKLFF. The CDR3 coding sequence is TGTGCCAGCAGCTTGGAGGGAAGGGGATTGCCTGAAAAACTGTTTTTT.

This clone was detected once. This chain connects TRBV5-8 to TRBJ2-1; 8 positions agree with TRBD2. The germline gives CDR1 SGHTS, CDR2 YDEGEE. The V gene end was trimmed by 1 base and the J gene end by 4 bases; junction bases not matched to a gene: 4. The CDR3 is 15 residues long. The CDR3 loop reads CASSLRGGLYNEQFF. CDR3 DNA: TGTGCCAGCAGCTTGCGGGGGGGCCTATACAATGAGCAGTTCTTC.

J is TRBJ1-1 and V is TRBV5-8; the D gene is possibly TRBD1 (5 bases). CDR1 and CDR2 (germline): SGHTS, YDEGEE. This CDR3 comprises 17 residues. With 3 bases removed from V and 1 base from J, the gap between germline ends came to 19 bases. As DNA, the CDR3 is TGTGCCAGCAGCTCCTGGGGGGTCCCGGTCTGGAACACTGAAGCTTTCTTT. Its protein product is CASSSWGVPVWNTEAFF.